These 12 T cell receptor beta chains were all obtained from the same sample, sequenced in a study of blood T cell repertoires in COVID-19. Clones were sequenced by immunoSEQ multiplex PCR, and TCRdb holds only the in-frame ones, with some missing. The sample has 200,000 or so clones; around 85% are singletons. The sequenced material came from peripheral blood. These receptors all stem from a man aged 60 to 75 with acute or convalescent COVID-19.

The rearrangement uses TRBV18 and TRBJ2-3, with 11 bases aligning to TRBD2. Trimming at V came to 6 bases and at J to 5 bases, leaving 16 bases not matched to a gene. This CDR3 has 18 amino acids. Germline V gene lookup returns CDR1 KGHSH and CDR2 LQKENI. CDR3 loop: CASSPLARSGRAGDTQYF. In nucleotides, the CDR3 is TGTGCCAGCTCCCCTCTAGCGCGTAGCGGGAGGGCCGGAGATACGCAGTATTTT.

This chain links TRBV2 with TRBJ1-5, with 7 nucleotides matching TRBD1. The CDR3 is 13 residues long. With V trimmed by 6 bases and J by 4 bases, 3 bases remained unmatched. Germline assignment: CDR1 SNHLY and CDR2 FYNNEI. This CDR3 is CASRSGGNQPQHF. CDR3 coding DNA: TGTGCCAGCAGATCAGGGGGTAATCAGCCCCAGCATTTT.

To note about this clone: Other nucleotide sequences in the sample specify the same CDR3. V usage is TRBV27 and J usage is TRBJ1-2; possibly TRBD1 for D (5 bases). Germline CDR1 MNHEY, CDR2 SMNVEV (reference sequence). This CDR3 has 14 amino acids. The V and J ends lost 7 bases and 8 bases respectively, with 20 bases between them. In nucleotides, the CDR3 is TGTGCCAGCACTCCGGCAGGCCAGGGCCGAGGCTACACCTTC. Its protein product is CASTPAGQGRGYTF.

The V and J genes are TRBV4-2 and TRBJ1-4; D unclear. The V and J ends lost 1 base and 4 bases respectively, with 10 bases between them. This CDR3 is built from 15 residues. The V gene's germline CDR1 is LGHNA and CDR2 YNFKEQ. CDR3 residues: CASSQVAVGNEKLFF. For the CDR3, the DNA is TGTGCCAGCAGCCAAGTCGCGGTTGGTAATGAAAAACTGTTTTTT.

This CDR3 reads CASSSSGTGGTYGYTF. The CDR3 bases are TGTGCCAGCAGTTCCTCCGGGACAGGGGGAACCTATGGCTACACCTTC. This chain connects TRBV28 to TRBJ1-2; 11 bases agree with TRBD1. After removal of 4 bases from V and 4 bases from J, the junction contained 8 bases not matched to a gene. The germline CDR1 and CDR2 sequences are MDHEN and SYDVKM. The CDR3 extends over 16 amino acids.

This clone has a single count. This sequence joins TRBV5-1 and TRBJ2-6; 9 nucleotides line up with TRBD2. The V gene's germline CDR1 is SGHRS and CDR2 YFSETQ. V was pared by 3 bases and J by 4 bases, with 17 bases of the junction left unmatched. The CDR3 covers 20 residues. Here the CDR3 reads CASSSPGGVAGASGANVLTF. The CDR3 DNA sequence: TGCGCCAGCAGCTCCCCGGGAGGGGTAGCGGGAGCTTCCGGGGCCAACGTCCTGACTTTC.

This clone has only one observation. CDR3 sequence: CASSYRMGGETQYF. CDR3 DNA: TGTGCCAGCAGTTATCGGATGGGAGGGGAGACCCAGTACTTC. The chain links TRBV6-5 to TRBJ2-5, with 7 bases identical to TRBD2. The CDR3 spans 14 residues. Germline V lookup: CDR1 MNHEY, CDR2 SVGAGI. V trimming: 3 bases; J trimming: 5 bases; junction bases outside the gene matches: 6.

The chain links TRBV7-9 to TRBJ2-5; 9 nucleotides line up with TRBD2. The J segment lost 4 bases and the V segment lost 5 bases, leaving 5 bases of the junction unmatched. CDR3 length equals 14 residues. Germline V CDR1 and CDR2: SEHNR, FQNEAQ (reference sequence). The CDR3 is CASSPYSGRETQYF. CDR3 nucleotides: TGTGCCAGCAGCCCGTATAGCGGGAGAGAGACCCAGTACTTC.

The J gene is TRBJ2-3, the V gene TRBV7-2, with 10 bases matching TRBD2. The ends lost 5 bases at V and 4 bases at J; junction bases unmatched: 9. CDR3 length: 16 residues. Germline loops: CDR1 SGHTA, CDR2 FQGNSA. CDR3 in amino acids: CASSLLAGVGADTQYF. In DNA, the CDR3 is TGTGCCAGCAGCCTTCTAGCGGGAGTTGGTGCAGATACGCAGTATTTT.

The rearrangement joins TRBV18 to TRBJ1-1, with a possible D match to TRBD1 (5 bases). CDR3 size: 15 residues. V lost 0 bases and J 3 bases, leaving 11 bases between the germline ends. In germline, CDR1 is KGHSH, CDR2 LQKENI. The DNA for the CDR3 is TGTGCCAGCTCACCACCGCTTGGCAGGGACACTGAAGCTTTCTTT. Its protein product is CASSPPLGRDTEAFF. Combining the CDR3 with reference TRBV18 and TRBJ1-1 gives the whole variable domain NAGVMQNPRHLVRRRGQEARLRCSPMKGHSHVYWYRQLPEEGLKFMVYLQKENIIDESGMPKERFSAEFPKEGPSILRIQQVVRGDSAAYFCASSPPLGRDTEAFFGQGTRLTVV.

The chain is built from TRBV14 and TRBJ1-2, with 8 positions matching TRBD1. J was trimmed by 4 bases and V by 6 bases; bases with no gene match: 1. CDR3 size: 12 residues. Germline values: CDR1 SGHDN, CDR2 FVKESK. The CDR3 nucleotides are TGTGCCAGCAGTGGGACAGGCTATGGCTACACCTTC. It specifies CASSGTGYGYTF.

CDR3 amino acids: CASSLGQGNSPLHF. The CDR3 DNA is TGTGCCAGCTCACTGGGACAGGGGAATTCACCCCTCCACTTT. The chain is built from TRBV18 and TRBJ1-6; TRBD1 matches 10 bases. J gave up 7 bases and V 4 bases, and 1 base lay outside the gene matches. Germline lookup yields CDR1 KGHSH and CDR2 LQKENI. The CDR3 has 14 residues.